Below, 16 T cell receptor beta chains from the same sample are listed, as sequenced in a study of cytomegalovirus exposure and HLA in healthy donors. Produced via immunoSEQ multiplex PCR; TCRdb's table is partial and in-frame only. The table has 100,000 to 150,000 clones, 89% seen once. The sequenced sample was PBMCs. These receptors all stem from a woman aged 18 to 35 in good health and CMV-seronegative.

The chain carries TRBV29-1 and TRBJ2-1; maybe TRBD1 (5 bases). V was pared by 6 bases and J by 6 bases, with 12 bases between. Germline V CDR1 and CDR2: SQVTM, ANQGSEA. This CDR3 is 12 amino acids long. CDR3 sequence (DNA): TGCAGCGTGGGGCGCCAGGGCAATGAGCAGTTCTTC. Translation gives CSVGRQGNEQFF.

V is TRBV7-8 and J is TRBJ2-5; TRBD1 aligns across 11 bases. V lost 2 bases to trimming and J lost 4 bases; unmatched junction nucleotides: 9. The germline gives CDR1 SGHVS, CDR2 FQNEAQ. The CDR3 loop spans 17 amino acids. The DNA of the CDR3 is TGTGCCAGCAGCTTACCCCGGACAGGGGGCGAGGGAGAGACCCAGTACTTC. Translation: CASSLPRTGGEGETQYF.

The chain has TRBV11-2 and TRBJ2-5; 7 bases align to TRBD2. The CDR3 runs 14 residues. Per the germline V gene, CDR1 is SGHAT and CDR2 is FQNNGV. V trimming: 5 bases; J trimming: 5 bases; junction bases outside the gene matches: 8. The CDR3 DNA reads as TGTGCCAGCAGCCCCAGACTAGCCCAGGAGACCCAGTACTTC. Translation gives CASSPRLAQETQYF. Together with reference TRBV11-2 and TRBJ2-5, the CDR3 gives the full variable domain: EAGVAQSPRYKIIEKRQSVAFWCNPISGHATLYWYQQILGQGPKLLIQFQNNGVVDDSQLPKDRFSAERLKGVDSTLKIQPAKLEDSAVYLCASSPRLAQETQYFGPGTRLLVL.

This rearrangement joins TRBV7-8 to TRBJ1-2; weak D call: TRBD1 (5 bases). Trimming took 0 bases from V and 6 from J, leaving 8 bases between them. CDR1 and CDR2 from the germline V gene are SGHVS and FQNEAQ. The CDR3 sequence is 13 residues long. The CDR3 DNA reads as TGTGCCAGCAGCTTAGCGCTAGGGGATGGCTACACCTTC. As protein: CASSLALGDGYTF.

This chain's CDR3 is CASSPRTSGAYEQYF. The CDR3 region has the DNA TGTGCCAGCAGCCCGCGGACTAGCGGGGCCTACGAGCAGTACTTC. The chain employs TRBV7-9 and TRBJ2-7, with 12 bases identical to TRBD2. The V segment lost 5 bases and the J segment 2 bases; nucleotides outside the gene matches: 4. The CDR3 spans 15 residues. CDR1 is SEHNR and CDR2 is FQNEAQ in the germline V gene (reference sequence).

This clone came up a few times. The gene calls are TRBV6-1 and TRBJ2-2; 8 positions match TRBD1. The CDR3 runs 17 residues. Unmatched junction bases numbered 14, after V lost 4 bases and J lost 7 bases. CDR1 MNHNS and CDR2 SASEGT come from the germline V gene. CDR3 in amino acids: CASSGWQGARANGELFF. In DNA form, the CDR3 reads TGTGCCAGCAGTGGTTGGCAGGGGGCGCGGGCTAACGGGGAGCTGTTTTTT.

This chain joins TRBV11-2 and TRBJ1-6, with 10 nucleotides matching TRBD1. The J segment lost 9 bases and the V segment lost 5 bases, leaving 7 bases of the junction unmatched. Germline-derived CDR1 and CDR2 are SGHAT and FQNNGV. There are 15 residues in the CDR3. The CDR3 reads CASSRGGQGTSPLHF. The CDR3 DNA sequence: TGTGCCAGCAGCCGGGGGGGACAGGGGACTTCACCCCTCCACTTT.

This chain links TRBV5-6 with TRBJ2-1; 10 bases agree with TRBD2. CDR1 SGHDT and CDR2 YYEEEE come from the germline V gene. V was clipped by 7 bases and J by 3 bases; unmatched bases: 4. CDR3 size: 14 residues. The DNA for the CDR3 is TGTGCCAGCTCCGCTAGCGGGGGCTACAATGAGCAGTTCTTC. Translation: CASSASGGYNEQFF.

V and J are TRBV27 and TRBJ1-3; D is unclear. This CDR3 spans 15 amino acids. Trimming shortened V by 0 bases and J by 0 bases, and 6 bases separated the two germline ends. The germline CDR1 and CDR2 sequences are MNHEY and SMNVEV (reference sequence). CDR3: CASSLSGYSGNTIYF. The CDR3 DNA reads as TGTGCCAGCAGTTTATCGGGCTACTCTGGAAACACCATATATTTT.

V is TRBV19 and J is TRBJ1-1; TRBD1 matches at 10 bases. The germline CDR1 and CDR2 sequences are LNHDA and SQIVND (reference sequence). J lost 4 bases, V lost 5 bases, and 7 bases had no gene match. The CDR3 contains 15 residues. The CDR3 DNA reads TGTGCCAGTAGTGCGACAGGGGGCGGTGGCACTGAAGCTTTCTTT. It is translated as CASSATGGGGTEAFF.

The rearrangement joins TRBV6-5 to TRBJ2-5; 7 bases are shared with TRBD2. Trimming at V came to 6 bases and at J to 4 bases, leaving 11 bases not matched to a gene. Per germline, CDR1 MNHEY and CDR2 SVGAGI. This CDR3 spans 15 amino acids. CDR3 loop: CASSLSTSIGETQYF. The DNA of the CDR3 is TGTGCCAGCAGCCTTTCGACTAGCATTGGAGAGACCCAGTACTTC.

V gene TRBV11-3 combines with J gene TRBJ1-1; possibly TRBD1 for D (6 bases). The CDR3 extends over 13 amino acids. V was clipped by 7 bases and J by 4 bases, with 13 bases between them. The germline gives CDR1 SGHNT, CDR2 YENEEA. CDR3 loop: CASKGNRVTEAFF. DNA for the CDR3: TGTGCCAGCAAGGGGAACAGGGTCACTGAAGCTTTCTTT.

The chain is built from TRBV11-2 and TRBJ1-2; D perhaps matches TRBD1 (5 bases). CDR3 length: 15 amino acids. Trimming shortened V by 4 bases and J by 7 bases, and 19 bases separated the two germline ends. Germline V lookup: CDR1 SGHAT, CDR2 FQNNGV. The CDR3 loop is CASSSLRGLDVGYTF. The CDR3 nucleotides read TGTGCCAGCAGCTCCCTGAGGGGACTGGACGTTGGCTACACCTTC.

The genes are TRBV7-9 and TRBJ2-3; 7 bases agree with TRBD2. The V gene end was trimmed by 1 base and the J gene end by 1 base; junction bases not matched to a gene: 2. The CDR3 length is 15 residues. Germline-derived CDR1 and CDR2 are SEHNR and FQNEAQ (reference sequence). CDR3 sequence reads: CASSLDTSGTDTQYF. For the CDR3, the DNA is TGTGCCAGCAGCTTAGATACTAGCGGCACAGATACGCAGTATTTT. The entire variable domain, with the rest obtained from reference TRBV7-9 and TRBJ2-3, is as follows: DTGVSQNPRHKITKRGQNVTFRCDPISEHNRLYWYRQTLGQGPEFLTYFQNEAQLEKSRLLSDRFSAERPKGSFSTLEIQRTEQGDSAMYLCASSLDTSGTDTQYFGPGTRLTVL.

The chain uses TRBV20-1 and TRBJ2-5; D perhaps matches TRBD1 (5 bases). Per germline, CDR1 DFQATT and CDR2 SNEGSKA (reference sequence). With 4 bases removed from V and 7 bases from J, the gap between germline ends came to 10 bases. CDR3 length: 11 residues. For the CDR3, the DNA is TGCAGTGCTAAGGGGCCTGGGACCCAGTACTTC. Its protein is CSAKGPGTQYF.

This clone was observed a single time. This chain uses TRBV6-5 with TRBJ1-1; possible D gene TRBD1, 6 bases. This CDR3 is built from 15 residues. The germline V gene has CDR1 MNHEY and CDR2 SVGAGI. Trimming shortened V by 5 bases and J by 3 bases, and 16 bases separated the two germline ends. This chain's CDR3 is CASSKGGLIHTEAFF. CDR3 nucleotide sequence: TGTGCCAGCAGTAAAGGGGGACTAATTCACACTGAAGCTTTCTTT.